The sequence of this T cell receptor beta chain was determined in a study of Ad26.COV2.S vaccination and SARS-CoV-2 variants. The CDR3 covers 11 residues. V was pared by 1 base and J by 11 bases, with 11 bases between. In germline, CDR1 is GTSNPN, CDR2 SVGIG (reference sequence). Profiled with immunoSEQ multiplex PCR; TCRdb holds only in-frame clones, not every one. Of some 340,000 clones in the sample, more than 70% were seen once. Described treatment: around 19 received Ad26.COV2.S at low or high dose, single or two shots; roughly five received placebo; per-sample allocation not given. Specimen acquisition occurred on day 63 following the initial vaccine or placebo injection.

Sequenced here: peripheral blood, sampled in a trial of Ad26.COV2.S vaccine versus placebo. The clonotype originates from a person aged 18-60 years who received the Ad26.COV2.S COVID-19 vaccine or a placebo. The chain is built from TRBV30 and TRBJ1-2; no reliable D call. DNA of the CDR3: TGTGCCTGGAGTGGGAGAAGCGGGTACACCTTC. Protein product: CAWSGRSGYTF. Together with reference TRBV30 and TRBJ1-2, the CDR3 gives the full variable domain: SQTIHQWPATLVQPVGSPLSLECTVEGTSNPNLYWYRQAAGRGLQLLFYSVGIGQISSEVPQNLSASRPQDRQFILSSKKLLLSDSGFYLCAWSGRSGYTFGSGTRLTVV.